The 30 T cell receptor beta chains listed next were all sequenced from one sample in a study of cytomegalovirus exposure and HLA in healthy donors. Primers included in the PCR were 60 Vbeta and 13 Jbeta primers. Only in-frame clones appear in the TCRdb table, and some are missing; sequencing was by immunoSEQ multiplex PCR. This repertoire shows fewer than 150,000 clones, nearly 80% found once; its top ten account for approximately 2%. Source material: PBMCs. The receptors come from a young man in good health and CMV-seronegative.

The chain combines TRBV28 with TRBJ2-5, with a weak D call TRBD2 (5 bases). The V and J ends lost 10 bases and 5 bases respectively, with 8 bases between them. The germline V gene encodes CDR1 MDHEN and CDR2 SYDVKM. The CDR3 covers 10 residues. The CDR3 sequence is CATRGETQYF. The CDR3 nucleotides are TGTGCCACACGCGGGGAGACCCAGTACTTC.

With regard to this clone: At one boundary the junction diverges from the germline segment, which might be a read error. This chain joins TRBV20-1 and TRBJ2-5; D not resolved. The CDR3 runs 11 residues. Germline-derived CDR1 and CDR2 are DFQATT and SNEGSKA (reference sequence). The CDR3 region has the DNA TGCAGTGCTAGCGGAGAAGAGGCCCAGTACTTC. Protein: CSASGEEAQYF.

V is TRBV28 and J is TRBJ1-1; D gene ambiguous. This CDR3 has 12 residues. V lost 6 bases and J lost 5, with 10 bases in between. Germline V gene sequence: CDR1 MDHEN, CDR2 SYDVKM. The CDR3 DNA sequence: TGTGCCAGCAGCAGACTCGGGACTGAAGCTTTCTTT. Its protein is CASSRLGTEAFF. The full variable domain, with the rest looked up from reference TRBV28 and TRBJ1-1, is DVKVTQSSRYLVKRTGEKVFLECVQDMDHENMFWYRQDPGLGLRLIYFSYDVKMKEKGDIPEGYSVSREKKERFSLILESASTNQTSMYLCASSRLGTEAFFGQGTRLTVV.

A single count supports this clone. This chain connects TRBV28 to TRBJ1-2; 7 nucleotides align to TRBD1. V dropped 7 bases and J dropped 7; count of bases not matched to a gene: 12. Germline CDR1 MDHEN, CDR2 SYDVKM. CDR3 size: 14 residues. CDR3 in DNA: TGTGCCAGCACCGCGAGATACAGGGGTAGTGGCTACACCTTC. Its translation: CASTARYRGSGYTF.

The CDR3 DNA reads TGCGCCAGCAGCCTCTCGGGACTAGCGGAGCATGAGCAGTTCTTC. It codes for CASSLSGLAEHEQFF. The chain joins TRBV5-1 to TRBJ2-1; 11 nucleotides match TRBD2. This CDR3 is built from 15 residues. Germline loops: CDR1 SGHRS, CDR2 YFSETQ. V lost 4 bases to trimming and J lost 8 bases; unmatched junction nucleotides: 8.

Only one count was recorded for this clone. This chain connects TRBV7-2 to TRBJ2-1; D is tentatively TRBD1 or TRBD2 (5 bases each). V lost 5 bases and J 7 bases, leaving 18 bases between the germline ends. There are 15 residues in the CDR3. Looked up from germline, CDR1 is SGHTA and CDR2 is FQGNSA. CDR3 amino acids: CASSLEGLPGNEQFF. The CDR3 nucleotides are TGTGCCAGCAGCCTAGAGGGGCTTCCTGGGAATGAGCAGTTCTTC.

This chain's CDR3 is CASIGTGGYSGQPQHF. CDR3 coding DNA: TGTGCCAGCATTGGGACAGGGGGTTATTCAGGTCAGCCCCAGCATTTT. The chain recombines TRBV27 with TRBJ1-5; 11 bases line up with TRBD1. This CDR3 has 16 residues. Germline V CDR1 and CDR2: MNHEY, SMNVEV (reference sequence). The junction had 11 bases not matched to a gene; V was cut back by 7 bases and J by 6 bases.

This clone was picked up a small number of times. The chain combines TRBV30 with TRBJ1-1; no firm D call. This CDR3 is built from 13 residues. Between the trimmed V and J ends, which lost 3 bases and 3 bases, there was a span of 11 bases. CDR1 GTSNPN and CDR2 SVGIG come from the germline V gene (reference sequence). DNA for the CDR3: TGTGCCTGGAGGTACACGGGATACACTGAAGCTTTCTTT. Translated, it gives CAWRYTGYTEAFF.

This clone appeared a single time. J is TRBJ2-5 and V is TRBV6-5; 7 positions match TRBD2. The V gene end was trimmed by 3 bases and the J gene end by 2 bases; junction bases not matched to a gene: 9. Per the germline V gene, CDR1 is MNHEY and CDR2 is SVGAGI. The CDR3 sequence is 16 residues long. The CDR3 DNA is TGTGCCAGCAGTTATGGGCTAGCGGCATATCAAGAGACCCAGTACTTC. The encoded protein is CASSYGLAAYQETQYF.

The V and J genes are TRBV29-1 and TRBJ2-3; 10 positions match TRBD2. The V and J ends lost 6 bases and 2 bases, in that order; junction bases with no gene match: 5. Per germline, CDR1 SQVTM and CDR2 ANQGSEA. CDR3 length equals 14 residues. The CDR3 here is CSVLAGTSTDTQYF. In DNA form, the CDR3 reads TGCAGCGTACTAGCGGGGACGTCCACAGATACGCAGTATTTT.

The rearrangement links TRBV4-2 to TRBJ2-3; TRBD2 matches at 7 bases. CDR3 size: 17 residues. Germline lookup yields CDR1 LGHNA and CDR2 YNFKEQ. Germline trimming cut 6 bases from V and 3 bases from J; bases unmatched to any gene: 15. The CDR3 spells CASRPNPRAGVTDTQYF. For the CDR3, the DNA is TGTGCCAGCAGGCCTAATCCCCGGGCGGGAGTAACAGATACGCAGTATTTT.

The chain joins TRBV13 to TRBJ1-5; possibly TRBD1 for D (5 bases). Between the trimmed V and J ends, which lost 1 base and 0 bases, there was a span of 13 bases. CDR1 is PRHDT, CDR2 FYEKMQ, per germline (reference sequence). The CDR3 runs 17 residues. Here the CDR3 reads CASSLAAQENSNQPQHF. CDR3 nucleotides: TGTGCCAGCAGCTTAGCGGCACAGGAAAATAGCAATCAGCCCCAGCATTTT. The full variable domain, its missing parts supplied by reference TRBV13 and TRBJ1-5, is AAGVIQSPRHLIKEKRETATLKCYPIPRHDTVYWYQQGPGQDPQFLISFYEKMQSDKGSIPDRFSAQQFSDYHSELNMSSLELGDSALYFCASSLAAQENSNQPQHFGDGTRLSIL.

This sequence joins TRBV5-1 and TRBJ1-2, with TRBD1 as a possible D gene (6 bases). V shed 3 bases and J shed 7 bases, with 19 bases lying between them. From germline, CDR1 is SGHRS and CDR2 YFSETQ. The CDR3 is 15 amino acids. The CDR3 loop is CASSSSLDSRRGYTF. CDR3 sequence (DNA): TGCGCCAGCAGCTCGTCATTGGACAGCCGCCGTGGCTACACCTTC.

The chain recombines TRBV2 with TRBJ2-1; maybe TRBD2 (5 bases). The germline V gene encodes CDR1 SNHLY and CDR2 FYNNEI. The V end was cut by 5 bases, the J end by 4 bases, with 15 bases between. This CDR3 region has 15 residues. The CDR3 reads CASSKRSGSYNEQFF. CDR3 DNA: TGTGCCAGCAGTAAGAGGTCGGGATCTTACAATGAGCAGTTCTTC. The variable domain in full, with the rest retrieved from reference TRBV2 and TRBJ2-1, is EPEVTQTPSHQVTQMGQEVILRCVPISNHLYFYWYRQILGQKVEFLVSFYNNEISEKSEIFDDQFSVERPDGSNFTLKIRSTKLEDSAMYFCASSKRSGSYNEQFFGPGTRLTVL.

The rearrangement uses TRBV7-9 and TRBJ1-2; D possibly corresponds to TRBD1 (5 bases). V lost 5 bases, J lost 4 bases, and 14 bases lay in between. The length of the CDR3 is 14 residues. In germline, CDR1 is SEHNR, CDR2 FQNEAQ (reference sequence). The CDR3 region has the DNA TGTGCCAGCAGCGCGGGACGCATTGGCTATGGCTACACCTTC. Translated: CASSAGRIGYGYTF.

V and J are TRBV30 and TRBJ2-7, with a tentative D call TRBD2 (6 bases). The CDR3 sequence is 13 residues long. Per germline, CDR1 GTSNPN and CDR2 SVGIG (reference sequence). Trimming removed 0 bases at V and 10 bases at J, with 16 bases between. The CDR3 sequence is CAWSVGRAGLQYF. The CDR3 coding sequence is TGTGCCTGGAGTGTAGGCAGGGCGGGACTCCAGTACTTC.

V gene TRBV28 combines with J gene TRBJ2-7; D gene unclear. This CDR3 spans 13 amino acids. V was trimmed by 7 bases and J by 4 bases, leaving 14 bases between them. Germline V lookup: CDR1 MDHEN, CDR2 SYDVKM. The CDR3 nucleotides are TGTGCCAGCACCGTCGGCGGTAGTTACGAGCAGTACTTC. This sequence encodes CASTVGGSYEQYF.

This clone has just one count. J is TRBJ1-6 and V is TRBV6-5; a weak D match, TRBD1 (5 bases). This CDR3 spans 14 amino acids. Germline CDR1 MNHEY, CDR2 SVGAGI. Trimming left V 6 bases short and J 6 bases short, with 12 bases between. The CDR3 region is CASRQQASNSPLHF. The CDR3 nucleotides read TGTGCCAGCAGACAACAGGCGAGTAATTCACCCCTCCACTTT.

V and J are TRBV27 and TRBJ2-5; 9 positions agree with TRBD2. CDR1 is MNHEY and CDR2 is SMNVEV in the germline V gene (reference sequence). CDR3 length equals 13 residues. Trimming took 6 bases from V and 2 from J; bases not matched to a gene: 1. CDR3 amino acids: CASRTSGQETQYF. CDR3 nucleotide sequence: TGTGCCAGCAGGACTAGCGGACAAGAGACCCAGTACTTC.

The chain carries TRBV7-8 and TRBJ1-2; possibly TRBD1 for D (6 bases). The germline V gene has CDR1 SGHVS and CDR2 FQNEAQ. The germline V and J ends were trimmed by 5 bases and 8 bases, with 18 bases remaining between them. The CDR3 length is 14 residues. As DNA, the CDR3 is TGTGCCAGCAGCCTCCTTCAGACAGGAGCCGGCTACACCTTC. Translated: CASSLLQTGAGYTF. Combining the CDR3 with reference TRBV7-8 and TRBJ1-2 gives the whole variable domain GAGVSQSPRYKVAKRGQDVALRCDPISGHVSLFWYQQALGQGPEFLTYFQNEAQLDKSGLPSDRFFAERPEGSVSTLKIQRTQQEDSAVYLCASSLLQTGAGYTFGSGTRLTVV.

The DNA of the CDR3 is TGTGCCAGCAGTGAAATGGGGGGGGGCAGGGGAAAAACTGAAGCTTTCTTT. Amino acids: CASSEMGGGRGKTEAFF. This chain links TRBV25-1 with TRBJ1-1; TRBD1 is a possible D gene (6 bases). This CDR3 has 17 residues. Germline-derived CDR1 and CDR2 are MGHDK and SYGVNS. Trimming cost V 2 bases and J 5 bases, with 21 bases left between them.

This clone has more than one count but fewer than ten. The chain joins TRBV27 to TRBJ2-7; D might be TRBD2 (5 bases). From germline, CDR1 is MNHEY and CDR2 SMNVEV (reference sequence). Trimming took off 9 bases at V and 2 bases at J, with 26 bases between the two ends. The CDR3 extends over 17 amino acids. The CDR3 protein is CASRQALLSRGPYEQYF. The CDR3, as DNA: TGTGCCAGTCGTCAAGCGCTGCTATCCCGAGGGCCCTACGAGCAGTACTTC.

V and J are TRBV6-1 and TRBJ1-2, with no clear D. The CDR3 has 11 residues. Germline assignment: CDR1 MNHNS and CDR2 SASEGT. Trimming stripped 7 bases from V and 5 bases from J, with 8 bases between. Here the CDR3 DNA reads TGTGCCAGCACCCGGGAATATGGCTACACCTTC. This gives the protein CASTREYGYTF.

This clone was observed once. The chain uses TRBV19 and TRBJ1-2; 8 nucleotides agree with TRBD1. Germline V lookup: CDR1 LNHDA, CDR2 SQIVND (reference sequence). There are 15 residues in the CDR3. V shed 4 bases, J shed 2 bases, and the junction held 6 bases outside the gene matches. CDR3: CASSTSGGLNYGYTF. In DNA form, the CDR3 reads TGTGCCAGTAGTACCTCAGGGGGCTTGAACTATGGCTACACCTTC. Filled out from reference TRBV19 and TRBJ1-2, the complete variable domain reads DGGITQSPKYLFRKEGQNVTLSCEQNLNHDAMYWYRQDPGQGLRLIYYSQIVNDFQKGDIAEGYSVSREKKESFPLTVTSAQKNPTAFYLCASSTSGGLNYGYTFGSGTRLTVV.

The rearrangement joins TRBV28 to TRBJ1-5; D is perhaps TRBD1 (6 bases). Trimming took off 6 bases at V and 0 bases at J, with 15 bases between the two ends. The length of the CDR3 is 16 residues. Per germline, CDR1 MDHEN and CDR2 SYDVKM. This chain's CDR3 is CASRPQTGYSNQPQHF. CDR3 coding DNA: TGTGCCAGCAGACCTCAGACAGGTTATAGCAATCAGCCCCAGCATTTT.

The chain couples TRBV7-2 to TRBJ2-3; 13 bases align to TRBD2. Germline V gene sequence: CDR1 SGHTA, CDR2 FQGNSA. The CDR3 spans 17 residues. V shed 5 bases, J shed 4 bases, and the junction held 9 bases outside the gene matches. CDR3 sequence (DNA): TGTGCCAGCAGCCGACTAGCGGGAGGATATACAGCAGATACGCAGTATTTT. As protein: CASSRLAGGYTADTQYF.

CDR3 region: CASSPGTGVYEQYF. The CDR3 DNA sequence: TGCGCCAGCAGCCCGGGGACAGGGGTATACGAGCAGTACTTC. The gene calls are TRBV5-1 and TRBJ2-5; 10 nucleotides agree with TRBD1. The better agreement between TRBJ2-7 and the DNA end casts doubt on the J call. This CDR3 region has 14 residues. In germline, CDR1 is SGHRS, CDR2 YFSETQ.

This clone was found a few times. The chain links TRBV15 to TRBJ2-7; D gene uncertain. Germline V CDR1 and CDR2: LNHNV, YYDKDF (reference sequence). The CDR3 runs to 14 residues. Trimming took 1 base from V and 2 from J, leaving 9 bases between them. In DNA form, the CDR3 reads TGTGCCACCAGCAGAGCTACTACGACCTACGAGCAGTACTTC. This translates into CATSRATTTYEQYF.

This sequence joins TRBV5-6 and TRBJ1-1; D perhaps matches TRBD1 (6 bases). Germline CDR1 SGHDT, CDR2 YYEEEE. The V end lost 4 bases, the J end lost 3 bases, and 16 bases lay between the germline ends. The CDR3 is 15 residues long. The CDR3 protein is CASSPAGGLYTEAFF. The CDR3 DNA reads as TGTGCCAGCAGCCCGGCGGGGGGGCTTTACACTGAAGCTTTCTTT. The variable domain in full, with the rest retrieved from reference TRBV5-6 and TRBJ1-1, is DAGVTQSPTHLIKTRGQQVTLRCSPKSGHDTVSWYQQALGQGPQFIFQYYEEEERQRGNFPDRFSGHQFPNYSSELNVNALLLGDSALYLCASSPAGGLYTEAFFGQGTRLTVV.

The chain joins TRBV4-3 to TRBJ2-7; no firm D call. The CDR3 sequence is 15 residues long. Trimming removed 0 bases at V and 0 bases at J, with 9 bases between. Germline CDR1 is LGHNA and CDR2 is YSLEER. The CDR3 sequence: CASSQEAQFSYEQYF. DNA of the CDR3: TGCGCCAGCAGCCAAGAAGCGCAGTTCTCCTACGAGCAGTACTTC.